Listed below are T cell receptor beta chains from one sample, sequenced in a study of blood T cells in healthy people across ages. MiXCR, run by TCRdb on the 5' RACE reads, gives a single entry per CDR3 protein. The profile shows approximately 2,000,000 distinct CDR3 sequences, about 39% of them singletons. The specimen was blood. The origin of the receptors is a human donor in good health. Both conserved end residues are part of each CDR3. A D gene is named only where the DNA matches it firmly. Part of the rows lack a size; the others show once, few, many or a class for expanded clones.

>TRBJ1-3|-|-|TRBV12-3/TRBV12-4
CASSFPRHSGNTIYF
TGTGCCAGCAGTTTTCCGCGCCATTCTGGAAACACCATATATTTT
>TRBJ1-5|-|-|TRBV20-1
CSARDPGGDGNQPQHF
TGCAGTGCTAGAGATCCCGGGGGCGATGGCAATCAGCCCCAGCATTTT
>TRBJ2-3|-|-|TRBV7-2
CASRPIGDTQYF
TGTGCCAGCCGTCCGATAGGAGATACGCAGTATTTT
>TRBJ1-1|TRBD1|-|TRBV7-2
CASSFSRDRAWNTEAFF
TGTGCCAGCAGCTTTTCCCGGGACAGGGCCTGGAACACTGAAGCTTTCTTT
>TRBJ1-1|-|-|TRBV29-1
CSVGSSAEAFF
TGCAGCGTTGGATCTAGCGCTGAAGCTTTCTTT
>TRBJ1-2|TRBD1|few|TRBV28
CASRGTGDMYGYTF
TGTGCCAGCAGGGGGACAGGGGATATGTATGGCTACACCTTC
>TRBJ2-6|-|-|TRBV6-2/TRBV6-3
CASSIHPGHPSGANVLTF
TGTGCCAGCAGTATTCATCCGGGACACCCCTCTGGGGCCAACGTCCTGACTTTC
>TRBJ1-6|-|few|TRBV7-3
CASSPTGPNSPLHF
TGTGCCAGCAGCCCGACAGGCCCCAATTCACCCCTCCACTTT
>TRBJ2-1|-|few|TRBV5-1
CASSLAVGRGDEQFF
TGCGCCAGCAGCTTGGCCGTAGGAAGAGGGGATGAGCAGTTCTTC
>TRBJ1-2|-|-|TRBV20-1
CSASKGQSNYGYTF
TGCAGTGCTAGTAAGGGGCAAAGTAACTATGGCTACACCTTC
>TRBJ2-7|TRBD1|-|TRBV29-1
CSAYIGTRDRGSYEQYF
TGCAGCGCCTATATTGGCACCCGGGACAGGGGGTCCTACGAGCAGTACTTC
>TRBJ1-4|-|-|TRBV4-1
CASSPFSAGRNENLFF
TGCGCCAGCAGCCCCTTTTCGGCTGGGAGGAACGAAAACCTGTTTTTT
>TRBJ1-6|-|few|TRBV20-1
CSARTGLLYNSPLHF
TGCAGTGCTAGAACAGGACTTTTATATAATTCACCCCTCCACTTT
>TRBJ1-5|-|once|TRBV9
CASSDGGESNQPQHF
TGTGCCAGCAGCGATGGAGGGGAGAGCAATCAGCCCCAGCATTTT
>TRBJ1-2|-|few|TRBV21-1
CASSKVPQGTDGYTF
TGTGCCAGCAGCAAAGTACCACAGGGGACCGATGGCTACACCTTC
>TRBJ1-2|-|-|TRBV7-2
CASSPLGSRNGYTF
TGTGCCAGCAGCCCCTTGGGCAGTCGCAATGGCTACACCTTC
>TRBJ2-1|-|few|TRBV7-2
CASSSDLSLGFF
TGTGCCAGCAGCTCCGACCTATCGCTGGGGTTCTTC
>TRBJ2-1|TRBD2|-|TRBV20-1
CSVNKRGLGPYNEQFF
TGCAGTGTCAACAAAAGGGGACTAGGACCGTACAATGAGCAGTTCTTC
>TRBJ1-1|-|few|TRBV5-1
CASSWHPGEGDTEAFF
TGCGCCAGCAGCTGGCACCCAGGGGAGGGTGACACTGAAGCTTTCTTT
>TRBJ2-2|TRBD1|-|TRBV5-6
CATVGQGAGTGELFF
TGTGCCACCGTTGGACAGGGCGCGGGCACCGGGGAGCTGTTTTTT
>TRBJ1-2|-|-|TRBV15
CATAGGGYGYTF
TGTGCCACAGCCGGAGGCGGCTATGGCTACACCTTC
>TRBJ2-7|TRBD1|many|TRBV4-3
CASSQDRNYEQYF
TGTGCCAGCAGCCAGGACAGGAACTACGAGCAGTACTTC
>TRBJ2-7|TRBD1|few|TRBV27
CASSSGTGILEQYF
TGTGCCAGCAGTTCCGGGACAGGCATACTCGAGCAGTACTTC